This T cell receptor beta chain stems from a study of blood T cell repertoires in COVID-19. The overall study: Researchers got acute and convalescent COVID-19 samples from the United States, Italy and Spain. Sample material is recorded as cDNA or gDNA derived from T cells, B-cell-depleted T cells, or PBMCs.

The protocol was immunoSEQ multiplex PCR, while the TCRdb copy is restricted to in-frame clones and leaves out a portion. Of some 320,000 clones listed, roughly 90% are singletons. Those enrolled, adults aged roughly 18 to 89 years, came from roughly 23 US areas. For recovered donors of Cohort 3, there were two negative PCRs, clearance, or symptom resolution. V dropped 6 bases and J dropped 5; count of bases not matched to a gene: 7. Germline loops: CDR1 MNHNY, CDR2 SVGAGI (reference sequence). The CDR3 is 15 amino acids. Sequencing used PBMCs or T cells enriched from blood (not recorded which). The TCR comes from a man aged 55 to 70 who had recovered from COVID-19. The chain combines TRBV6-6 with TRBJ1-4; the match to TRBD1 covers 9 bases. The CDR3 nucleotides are TGTGCCAGCAGCGACCCGGGACAGGGCAATGAAAAACTGTTTTTT. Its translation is CASSDPGQGNEKLFF.